This T cell receptor beta chain was recorded in a study of control samples from healthy donors and cancer patients (dated by TCRdb to the early 2020s). The library was produced with the immunoSEQ multiplex PCR assay. TCRdb retrieved this table from immuneACCESS and kept in-frame rearrangements only. Not all clones are present; in checked studies, unresolved V genes account for under half, and no reason is known for the remainder. A total of 65,000 to 80,000 clones appear in this sample, around 90% of them only once. The ten largest clones represent under 2% of the sample. V drops 0 bases and J drops 9 bases, leaving 21 bases in between. Counted from cysteine to phenylalanine, this CDR3 has 18 amino acids. Left in the record is the CDR3 DNA by itself, 54 bases read in frame from the first base. CDR1 and CDR2 are read off the germline V gene (reference sequence) as LGHDT and YNNKEL. A remark on this clone: Its recognized antigen is unknown. Nothing much larger sits one base from this clone, and base qualities are not available.

Sample: PBMCs. The receptor comes from a woman aged 60-75 years with head and neck cancer. Recombination joined TRBV3-1 (or the pseudogene TRBV3-2) with TRBJ1-6; 5 matching bases give a weak D call of TRBD1. The nucleotide sequence is given as TGTGCCAGCAGCCAAGATCAAGTTTATAGGCAGGGCGGTTCACCCCTCCACTTT. It specifies CASSQDQVYRQGGSPLHF.